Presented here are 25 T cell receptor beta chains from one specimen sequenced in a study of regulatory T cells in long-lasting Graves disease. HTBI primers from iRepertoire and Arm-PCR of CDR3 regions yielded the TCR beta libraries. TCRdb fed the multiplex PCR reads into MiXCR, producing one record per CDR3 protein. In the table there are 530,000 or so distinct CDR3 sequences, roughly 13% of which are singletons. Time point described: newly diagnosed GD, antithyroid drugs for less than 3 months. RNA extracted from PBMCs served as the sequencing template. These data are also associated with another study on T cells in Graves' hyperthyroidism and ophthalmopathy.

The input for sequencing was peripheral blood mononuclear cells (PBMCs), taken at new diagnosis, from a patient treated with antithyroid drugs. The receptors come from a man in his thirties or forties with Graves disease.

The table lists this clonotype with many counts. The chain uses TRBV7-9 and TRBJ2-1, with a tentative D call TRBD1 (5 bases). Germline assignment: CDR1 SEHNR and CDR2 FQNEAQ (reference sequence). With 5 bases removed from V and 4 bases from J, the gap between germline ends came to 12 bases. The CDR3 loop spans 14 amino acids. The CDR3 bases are TGTGCCAGCAGCCCTAGGGGCCGTTACAATGAGCAGTTCTTC. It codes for CASSPRGRYNEQFF.

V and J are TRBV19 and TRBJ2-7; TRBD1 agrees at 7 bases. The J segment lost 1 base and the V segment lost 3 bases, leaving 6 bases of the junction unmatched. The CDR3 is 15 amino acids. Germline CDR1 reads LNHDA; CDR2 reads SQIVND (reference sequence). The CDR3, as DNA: TGTGCCAGTAGTATCTCTGCAGGGGGATCCTACGAGCAGTACTTC. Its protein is CASSISAGGSYEQYF.

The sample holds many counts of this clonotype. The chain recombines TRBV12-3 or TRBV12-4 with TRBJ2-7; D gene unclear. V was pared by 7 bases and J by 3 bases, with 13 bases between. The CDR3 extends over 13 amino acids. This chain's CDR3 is CASTAENFYEQYF. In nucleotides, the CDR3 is TGTGCCAGCACCGCGGAGAATTTCTACGAGCAGTACTTC.

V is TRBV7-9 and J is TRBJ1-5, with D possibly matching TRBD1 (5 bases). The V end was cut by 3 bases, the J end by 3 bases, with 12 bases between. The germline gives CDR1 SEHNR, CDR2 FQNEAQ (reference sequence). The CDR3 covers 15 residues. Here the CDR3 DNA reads TGTGCCAGCAGCTTCCAGGGAGTCCCCAATCAGCCCCAGCATTTT. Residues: CASSFQGVPNQPQHF.

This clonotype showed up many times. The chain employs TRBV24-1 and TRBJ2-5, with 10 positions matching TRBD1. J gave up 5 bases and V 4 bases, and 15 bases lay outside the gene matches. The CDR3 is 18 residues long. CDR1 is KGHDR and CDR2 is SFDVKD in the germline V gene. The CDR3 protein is CATSDRSRTGGYLETQYF. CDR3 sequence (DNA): TGTGCCACCAGTGACCGGAGCCGGACAGGGGGTTATCTGGAGACCCAGTACTTC.

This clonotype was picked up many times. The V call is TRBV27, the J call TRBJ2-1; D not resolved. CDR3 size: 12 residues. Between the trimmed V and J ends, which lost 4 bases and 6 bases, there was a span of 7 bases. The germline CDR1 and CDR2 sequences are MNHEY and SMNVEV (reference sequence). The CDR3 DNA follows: TGTGCCAGCAGTTCCGAGCTCAATGAGCAGTTCTTC. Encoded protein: CASSSELNEQFF.

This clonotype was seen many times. CDR3 bases: TGTGCCAGCAGCAACGGACAGGCCTACGAGCAGTACTTC. Protein: CASSNGQAYEQYF. This sequence joins TRBV6-1 and TRBJ2-7, with 7 bases fitting TRBD1. The trim removed 6 bases at V and 2 bases at J, leaving 4 bases unmatched. The length of the CDR3 is 13 residues. Germline CDR1 MNHNS, CDR2 SASEGT.

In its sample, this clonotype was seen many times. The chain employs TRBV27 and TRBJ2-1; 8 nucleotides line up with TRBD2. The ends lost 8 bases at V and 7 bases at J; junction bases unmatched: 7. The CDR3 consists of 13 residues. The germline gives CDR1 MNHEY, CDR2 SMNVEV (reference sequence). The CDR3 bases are TGTGCCAGCCAGAGCGGGAGAAAGAATGAGCAGTTCTTC. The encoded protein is CASQSGRKNEQFF.

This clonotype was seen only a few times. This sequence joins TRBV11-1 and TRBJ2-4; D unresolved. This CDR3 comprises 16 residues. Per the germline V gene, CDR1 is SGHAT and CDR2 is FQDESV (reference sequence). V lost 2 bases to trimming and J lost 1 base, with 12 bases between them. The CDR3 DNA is TGTGCCAGCAGCTTAAACTACCCTCGGGCCAAAAACATTCAGTACTTC. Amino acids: CASSLNYPRAKNIQYF.

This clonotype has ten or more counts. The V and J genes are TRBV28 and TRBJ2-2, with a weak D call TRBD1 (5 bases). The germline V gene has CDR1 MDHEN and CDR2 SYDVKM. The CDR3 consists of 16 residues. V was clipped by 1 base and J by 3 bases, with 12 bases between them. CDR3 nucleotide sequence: TGTGCCAGCAGTTTATTGTTCAGGGTTGACACCGGGGAGCTGTTTTTT. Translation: CASSLLFRVDTGELFF.

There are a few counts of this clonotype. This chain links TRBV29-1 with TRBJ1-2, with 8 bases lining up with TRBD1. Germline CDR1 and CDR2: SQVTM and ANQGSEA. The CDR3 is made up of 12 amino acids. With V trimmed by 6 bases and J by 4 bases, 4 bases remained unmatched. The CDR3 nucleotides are TGCAGCGTGGGACAGGATTTCTATGGCTACACCTTC. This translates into CSVGQDFYGYTF.

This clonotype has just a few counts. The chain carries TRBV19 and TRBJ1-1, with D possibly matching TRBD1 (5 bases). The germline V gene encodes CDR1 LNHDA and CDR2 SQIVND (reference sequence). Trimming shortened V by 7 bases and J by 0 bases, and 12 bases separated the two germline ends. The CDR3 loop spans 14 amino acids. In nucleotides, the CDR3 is TGTGCCAGTACCCTCGGAGGGGTGAACACTGAAGCTTTCTTT. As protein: CASTLGGVNTEAFF.

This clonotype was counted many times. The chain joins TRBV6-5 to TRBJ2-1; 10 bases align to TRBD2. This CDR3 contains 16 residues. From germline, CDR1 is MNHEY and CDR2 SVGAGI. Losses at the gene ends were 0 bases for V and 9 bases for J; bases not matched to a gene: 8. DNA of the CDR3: TGTGCCAGCAGTTACTCGTGGCTAGCGGGAGCGGGTGAGCAGTTCTTC. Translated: CASSYSWLAGAGEQFF.

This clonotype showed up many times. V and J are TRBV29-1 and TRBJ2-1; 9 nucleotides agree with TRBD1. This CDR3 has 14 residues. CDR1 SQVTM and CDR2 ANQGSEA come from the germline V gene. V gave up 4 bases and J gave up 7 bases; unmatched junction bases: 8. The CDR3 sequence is CSVGQGGTGNEQFF. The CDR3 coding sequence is TGCAGCGTTGGACAGGGGGGGACTGGTAATGAGCAGTTCTTC.

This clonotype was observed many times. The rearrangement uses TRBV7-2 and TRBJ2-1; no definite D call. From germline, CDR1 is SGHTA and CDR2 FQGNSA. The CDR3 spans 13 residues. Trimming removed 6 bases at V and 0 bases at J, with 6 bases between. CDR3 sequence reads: CASRDPSYNEQFF. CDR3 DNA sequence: TGTGCCAGCAGGGATCCCTCCTACAATGAGCAGTTCTTC.

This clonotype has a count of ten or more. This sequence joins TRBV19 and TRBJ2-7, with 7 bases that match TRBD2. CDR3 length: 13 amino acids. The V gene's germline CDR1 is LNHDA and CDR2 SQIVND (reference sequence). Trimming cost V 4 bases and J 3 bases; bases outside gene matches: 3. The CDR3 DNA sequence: TGTGCCAGTAGTAGCGGGAGAGTCTACGAGCAGTACTTC. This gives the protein CASSSGRVYEQYF. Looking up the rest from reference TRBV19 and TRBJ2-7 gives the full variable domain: DGGITQSPKYLFRKEGQNVTLSCEQNLNHDAMYWYRQDPGQGLRLIYYSQIVNDFQKGDIAEGYSVSREKKESFPLTVTSAQKNPTAFYLCASSSGRVYEQYFGPGTRLTVT.

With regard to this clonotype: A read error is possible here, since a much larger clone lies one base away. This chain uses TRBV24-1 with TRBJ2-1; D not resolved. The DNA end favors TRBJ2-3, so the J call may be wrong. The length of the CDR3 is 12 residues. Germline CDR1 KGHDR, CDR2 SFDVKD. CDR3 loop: CATSDSDDSQYF. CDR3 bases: TGTGCCACCAGTGATTCTGACGATTCGCAGTATTTT.

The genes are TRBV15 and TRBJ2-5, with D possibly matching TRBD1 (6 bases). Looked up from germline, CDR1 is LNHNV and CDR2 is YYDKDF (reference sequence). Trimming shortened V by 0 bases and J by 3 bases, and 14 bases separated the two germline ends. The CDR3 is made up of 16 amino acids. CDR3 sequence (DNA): TGTGCCACCAGCAGAGACCCAGGGACACTAGAAGAGACCCAGTACTTC. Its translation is CATSRDPGTLEETQYF.

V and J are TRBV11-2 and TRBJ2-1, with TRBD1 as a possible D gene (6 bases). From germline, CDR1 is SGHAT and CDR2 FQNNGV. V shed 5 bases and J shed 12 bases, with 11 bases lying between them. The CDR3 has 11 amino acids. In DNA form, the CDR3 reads TGTGCCAGCAGCCTTGGACAGACGCAGTTCTTC. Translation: CASSLGQTQFF.

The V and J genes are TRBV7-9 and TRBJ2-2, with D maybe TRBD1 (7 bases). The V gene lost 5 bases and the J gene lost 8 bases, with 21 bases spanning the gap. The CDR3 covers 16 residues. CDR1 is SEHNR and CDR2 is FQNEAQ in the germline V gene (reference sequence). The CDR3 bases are TGTGCCAGCAGCCGCAGGCCAGGGGGGAATGATGGGGAGCTGTTTTTT. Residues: CASSRRPGGNDGELFF.

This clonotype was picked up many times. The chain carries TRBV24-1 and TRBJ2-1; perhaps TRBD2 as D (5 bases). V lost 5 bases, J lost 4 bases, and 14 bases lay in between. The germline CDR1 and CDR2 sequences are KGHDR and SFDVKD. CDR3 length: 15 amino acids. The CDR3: CATSVARRAYNEQFF. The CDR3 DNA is TGTGCCACCAGTGTCGCTAGGCGGGCATACAATGAGCAGTTCTTC.

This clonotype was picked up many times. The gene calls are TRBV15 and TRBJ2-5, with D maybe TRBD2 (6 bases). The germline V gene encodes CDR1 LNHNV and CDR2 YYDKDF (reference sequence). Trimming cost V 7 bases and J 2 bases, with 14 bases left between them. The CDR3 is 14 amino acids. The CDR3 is CATTIGSLQETQYF. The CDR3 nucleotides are TGTGCCACCACGATCGGGAGCTTACAAGAGACCCAGTACTTC. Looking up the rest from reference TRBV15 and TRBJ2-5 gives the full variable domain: DAMVIQNPRYQVTQFGKPVTLSCSQTLNHNVMYWYQQKSSQAPKLLFHYYDKDFNNEADTPDNFQSRRPNTSFCFLDIRSPGLGDTAMYLCATTIGSLQETQYFGPGTRLLVL.

CDR3 in DNA: TGTGCCAGCAGTTTCGCCAGTCTTAATCAGCCCCAGCATTTT. This translates into CASSFASLNQPQHF. The rearrangement uses TRBV27 and TRBJ1-5; D is unclear. Looked up from germline, CDR1 is MNHEY and CDR2 is SMNVEV (reference sequence). Between the trimmed V and J ends, which lost 3 bases and 4 bases, there was a span of 10 bases. The CDR3 extends over 14 amino acids.

As DNA, the CDR3 is TGCGCCAGCAGAGGGCAGAACTACGAGCAGTACTTC. Protein sequence: CASRGQNYEQYF. This chain uses TRBV5-1 with TRBJ2-7; no reliable D call. The germline gives CDR1 SGHRS, CDR2 YFSETQ. The CDR3 runs to 12 residues. With 5 bases removed from V and 3 bases from J, the gap between germline ends came to 9 bases.

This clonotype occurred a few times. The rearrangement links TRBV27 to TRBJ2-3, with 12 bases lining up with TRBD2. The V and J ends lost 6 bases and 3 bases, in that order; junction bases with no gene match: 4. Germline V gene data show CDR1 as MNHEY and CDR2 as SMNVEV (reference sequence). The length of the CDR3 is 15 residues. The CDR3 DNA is TGTGCCAGCAGCCGACTAGCGGGAGCTACAGATACGCAGTATTTT. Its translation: CASSRLAGATDTQYF.